These T cell receptor beta chains were read from a single sample in a study of T-cell reconstitution after alpha-beta-depleted transplantation in children. One entry per CDR3 protein, called by TCRdb with MiXCR from the PCR reads. This table has 300,000 to 350,000 distinct CDR3 sequences, roughly 21% appearing once. The sequencing here drew on PBMCs, mostly from graft donor cells, taken 180 days after TCRalphabeta/CD19-depleted stem cell transplant. These receptors originate from a male patient younger than 18 who had a stem cell transplant for acute lymphoblastic leukemia, so the T cells may come from the graft donor. Each CDR3 is given with its conserved first and last residue. Fields, in order: D gene, J gene, clone size, V gene, CDR3 DNA, CDR3 protein. D genes are given only for firm matches. Rows may omit the clone size; those that give it use once, few, many or a size class.

>-|TRBJ2-3|few|TRBV9
TGTGCCAGCAGCGTAGCTCTAGCGCGCACAGATACGCAGTATTTT
CASSVALARTDTQYF
>-|TRBJ1-5|-|TRBV20-1
TGCAGTGCTAGTAGGGGTACAGGAAGCAATCAGCCCCAGCATTTT
CSASRGTGSNQPQHF
>TRBD2|TRBJ2-1|few|TRBV11-2
TGTGCCAGCAGCTTAGTGGGACTAGCGGGAGGGCCCAGCTCCTACAATGAGCAGTTCTTC
CASSLVGLAGGPSSYNEQFF
>-|TRBJ2-5|few|TRBV6-1
TGTGCCAGCAGGCTCGACCTCGCGGGCAAGGGTACCCAGTACTTC
CASRLDLAGKGTQYF
>-|TRBJ1-1|-|TRBV4-1
TGCGCCAGCGGCTCCCCACCGAAGGTCCCGAACACTGAAGCTTTCTTT
CASGSPPKVPNTEAFF
>TRBD2|TRBJ2-7|few|TRBV7-9
TGTGCCAGCAGCTTACTAGCGGGCAGCTCCTACGAGCAGTACTTC
CASSLLAGSSYEQYF
>TRBD1|TRBJ2-7|few|TRBV19
TGTGCCAGTAGTATGGCAGGGGGCTACGAGCAGTACTTC
CASSMAGGYEQYF
>-|TRBJ2-1|-|TRBV12-3/TRBV12-4
TGTGCCAGCAGTGCCGAGTACAATGAGCAGTTCTTC
CASSAEYNEQFF
>-|TRBJ1-2|-|TRBV10-2
TGCGCCAGCAGTGATCTTGGCAGGTCTATTAGGGGCTATGGCTACACCTTC
CASSDLGRSIRGYGYTF
>-|TRBJ2-3|-|TRBV9
TGTGCCAGCAGCGTAGTTGGCCACACAGATACGCAGTATTTT
CASSVVGHTDTQYF
>-|TRBJ2-2|-|TRBV2
TGTGCCAGCAGTGAAGTCGGCAGGAAGAACACCGGGGAGCTGTTTTTT
CASSEVGRKNTGELFF
>TRBD2|TRBJ2-7|-|TRBV9
TGTGCCAGCAGCGTAGGGGGACTAGCGGGAGCTCGTGAGCAGTACTTC
CASSVGGLAGAREQYF
>TRBD2|TRBJ2-1|few|TRBV11-1
TGTGCCAGCAGGGAGACTAGCGGGATCCTCCTTGACAATGAGCAGTTCTTC
CASRETSGILLDNEQFF
>-|TRBJ2-6|-|TRBV7-3
TGTGCCAGCAGCATTAGCGGCTCTGGGGCCAACGTCCTGACTTTC
CASSISGSGANVLTF
>-|TRBJ2-1|-|TRBV11-2
TGTGCCAGCAGCAGTTCTAGCAGCGAGCAGTTCTTC
CASSSSSSEQFF
>-|TRBJ2-6|-|TRBV5-1
TGCGCCAGCAGCCCCCACCAAGGGGCTGCTGGGGCCAACGTCCTGACTTTC
CASSPHQGAAGANVLTF
>-|TRBJ2-7|few|TRBV5-1
TGCGCCAGCAGACCTCTCTGGGGCAGCTCCTACGAGCAGTACTTC
CASRPLWGSSYEQYF
>TRBD2|TRBJ2-1|-|TRBV20-1
TGCAGTGCTCAGCGGGGGAATCACCTCAATGAGCAGTTCTTC
CSAQRGNHLNEQFF
>-|TRBJ2-4|few|TRBV7-9
TGTGCCAGCAGCTTTGGCAAAAACATTCAGTACTTC
CASSFGKNIQYF
>-|TRBJ2-2|-|TRBV7-7
TGTGCCAGCAGCACGGAGGGATCTGGGGAGCTGTTTTTT
CASSTEGSGELFF
>-|TRBJ2-1|-|TRBV7-8
TGTGCCAGCAGCCTCCGGGACAAGTACAATGAGCAGTTCTTC
CASSLRDKYNEQFF
>-|TRBJ1-2|few|TRBV5-1
TGCGCCAGCAGCTTGGTCTCTGGGGGTTTCTATGGCTACACCTTC
CASSLVSGGFYGYTF
>TRBD1|TRBJ1-2|-|TRBV4-2
TGTGCCAGCAGCCAACCCCGGGACAGGGGACGATATGGCTACACCTTC
CASSQPRDRGRYGYTF
>TRBD1|TRBJ2-1|few|TRBV20-1
TGCAGTGCTAGAGAGGGACAGGGGTCCTACAATGAGCAGTTCTTC
CSAREGQGSYNEQFF
>TRBD1|TRBJ1-5|-|TRBV18
TGTGCCAGCTCACCTAAACAGGGGAGTAGCAATCAGCCCCAGCATTTT
CASSPKQGSSNQPQHF
>TRBD2|TRBJ2-7|-|TRBV7-9
TGTGCCAGCAGCCGCGGGGGGACCATCTCCTACGAGCAGTACTTC
CASSRGGTISYEQYF
>-|TRBJ1-5|few|TRBV10-3
TGTGCCATCAGTGAGTCGGGGCGGGCGGGGGCAGACAATCAGCCCCAGCATTTT
CAISESGRAGADNQPQHF
>-|TRBJ2-1|-|TRBV20-1
TGCAGTGCTACCCCCCTAGCGCCGGGTGACTATGAGCAGTTCTTC
CSATPLAPGDYEQFF
>TRBD1|TRBJ2-1|few|TRBV5-1
TGCGCCAGCAGCCTCGGGACAGTCATCAATGAGCAGTTCTTC
CASSLGTVINEQFF
>TRBD2|TRBJ2-7|-|TRBV5-1
TGCGCCAGCAGCTTGGGACCTAGCGGGAGAACCTACGAGCAGTACTTC
CASSLGPSGRTYEQYF
>-|TRBJ1-5|-|TRBV20-1
TGCAGTGGCACGACAGCTAATAGGCCCCAGCATTTT
CSGTTANRPQHF
>TRBD2|TRBJ2-1|few|TRBV7-8
TGTGCCAGCAGCTTAGCTGAAGGACTAGCGGGATGGACATACAGCGATGAGCAGTTCTTC
CASSLAEGLAGWTYSDEQFF
>-|TRBJ2-3|few|TRBV20-1
TGCAGTGCTAGAGATATACTAGTGCAGGGTACGCAGTATTTT
CSARDILVQGTQYF
>-|TRBJ2-1|few|TRBV5-1
TGCGCCAGCAGCCCGACGTACAGTACGGGGAGCTCCTACAATGAGCAGTTCTTC
CASSPTYSTGSSYNEQFF
>TRBD2|TRBJ2-7|few|TRBV20-1
TGCAGTGCTAGGGAACTAGCGGGAGTCTACGAGCAGTACTTC
CSARELAGVYEQYF
>-|TRBJ1-1|-|TRBV5-5
TGTGCCAGCAGCTCTAACGGTGGGACTGAAGCTTTCTTT
CASSSNGGTEAFF
>-|TRBJ1-1|few|TRBV25-1
TGTGCCAGCAGTGAATTCGGCCTCGAAGCTTTCTTT
CASSEFGLEAFF
>TRBD2|TRBJ2-7|few|TRBV4-1
TGCGCCAGCAGCCAAAGTCCACTAGCGGGAGGAGGCGAGCAGTACTTC
CASSQSPLAGGGEQYF
>-|TRBJ2-3|-|TRBV20-1
TGCAGTGCTAGCCCTTTCGGTTCAGGGGTTGGAGATACGCAGTATTTT
CSASPFGSGVGDTQYF
>-|TRBJ2-4|-|TRBV4-1
TGCGCCAGCAGCCAGAGGGCGATTCTAGCCAAAAACATTCAGTACTTC
CASSQRAILAKNIQYF
>-|TRBJ2-1|few|TRBV9
TGTGCCAGCAGCACCACAGGGCCATATGAGCAGTTCTTC
CASSTTGPYEQFF
>-|TRBJ1-2|-|TRBV12-3/TRBV12-4
TGTGCCAGCACCCAACCCCGTAGCTATGGCTACACCTTC
CASTQPRSYGYTF
>-|TRBJ2-2|few|TRBV7-9
TGTGCCAGCAGCTTAGTGGTCGTCGGGAGAAAGACCGGGGAGCTGTTTTTT
CASSLVVVGRKTGELFF